This passage covers 12 T cell receptor beta chains from one sample sequenced in a study of T cell repertoires in cytomegalovirus infection. TCRdb used MiXCR to reprocess the reads, holding one entry per CDR3 protein. The sample includes about 770,000 distinct CDR3 sequences, roughly 28% seen only once; the top ten take around 13%. Antigens for these TCRs are unknown. Sample: cultured CD8+ T cells from PBMCs, taken from culture after CMV antigen stimulation. The receptors come from a human donor in good health (CMV status not recorded). Some clones in this sample may be carry-over from other donors' samples.

This chain uses TRBV7-6 with TRBJ2-3; possibly TRBD1 or TRBD2 for D (6 bases each). Trimming removed 3 bases at V and 2 bases at J, with 15 bases between. The CDR3 loop spans 16 amino acids. CDR1 SGHVS and CDR2 FNYEAQ come from the germline V gene. In nucleotides, the CDR3 is TGTGCCAGCAGCTTGGGAGGTGGACAGATCACAGATACGCAGTATTTT. It codes for CASSLGGGQITDTQYF.

The rearrangement uses TRBV29-1 and TRBJ1-2; possible D gene TRBD1, 5 bases. The CDR3 extends over 15 amino acids. In germline, CDR1 is SQVTM, CDR2 ANQGSEA. Between the trimmed V and J ends, which lost 0 bases and 3 bases, there was a span of 14 bases. The CDR3 nucleotides are TGCAGCGTTGAAGATGTGCCGGGGGAGGACTATGGCTACACCTTC. Amino acids: CSVEDVPGEDYGYTF.

This clonotype was recorded many times. The genes are TRBV6-1 and TRBJ1-4; D gene unclear. Germline lookup yields CDR1 MNHNS and CDR2 SASEGT. Trimming shortened V by 1 base and J by 0 bases, and 3 bases separated the two germline ends. This CDR3 region has 14 residues. Here the CDR3 reads CASSEDATNEKLFF. The CDR3 nucleotides are TGTGCCAGCAGTGAAGATGCAACTAATGAAAAACTGTTTTTT.

This chain uses TRBV9 with TRBJ2-7, with a possible D match to TRBD2 (6 bases). This CDR3 comprises 14 residues. V lost 3 bases and J lost 8, with 18 bases in between. Per germline, CDR1 SGDLS and CDR2 YYNGEE. The CDR3 DNA follows: TGTGCCAGCAGCGCTTCGGGAGTTCCTGGGCAGCAGTACTTC. Its translation: CASSASGVPGQQYF.

The chain employs TRBV7-8 and TRBJ2-1; D perhaps matches TRBD2 (7 bases). CDR1 is SGHVS, CDR2 FQNEAQ, per germline. V was trimmed by 6 bases and J by 0 bases, leaving 12 bases between them. The CDR3 runs 15 residues. CDR3 sequence (DNA): TGTGCCAGCAGGTCAAGGGGGGGCTCCTACAATGAGCAGTTCTTC. Amino acid sequence: CASRSRGGSYNEQFF.

This clonotype was seen a handful of times. The CDR3 DNA follows: TGTGCCAGCAGCTTTTTCAAGGGAGACTCCAGGGGCTACACCTTC. Its translation: CASSFFKGDSRGYTF. The chain joins TRBV27 to TRBJ1-2; D is undetermined. Germline assignment: CDR1 MNHEY and CDR2 SMNVEV (reference sequence). The CDR3 totals 15 residues. V shed 6 bases and J shed 8 bases, with 22 bases lying between them.

The CDR3 bases are TGTGCCAGCAGTGCATCCGGGACAGGGCTTTACGAGCAGTACTTC. It is translated as CASSASGTGLYEQYF. The chain has TRBV12-3 or TRBV12-4 and TRBJ2-7; the match to TRBD1 covers 9 bases. V shed 5 bases and J 4 bases; nucleotides not matched to a gene: 9. The CDR3 runs 15 residues.

This chain joins TRBV6-6 and TRBJ1-5; D perhaps matches TRBD1 (6 bases). CDR3 length: 13 amino acids. CDR1 MNHNY and CDR2 SVGAGI come from the germline V gene (reference sequence). Trimming shortened V by 5 bases and J by 3 bases, and 8 bases separated the two germline ends. The CDR3 here is CASSTGINQPQHF. DNA for the CDR3: TGTGCCAGCAGTACAGGGATCAATCAGCCCCAGCATTTT.

This clonotype was observed a few times. In DNA form, the CDR3 reads TGTGCCAGCAGTTTCCCGGGAAAGCCCCAGCATTTT. It yields the protein CASSFPGKPQHF. The V call is TRBV27, the J call TRBJ1-5; D is unclear. Germline V lookup: CDR1 MNHEY, CDR2 SMNVEV (reference sequence). Trimming took 3 bases from V and 8 from J, leaving 8 bases between them. CDR3 length equals 12 residues.

This chain joins TRBV27 and TRBJ2-1, with D uncertain. Germline V gives CDR1 MNHEY, CDR2 SMNVEV (reference sequence). V lost 0 bases and J lost 8, with 11 bases in between. The CDR3 is made up of 14 amino acids. The DNA of the CDR3 is TGTGCCAGCAGTTTATCTGGGCTTTTCGATGAGCAGTTCTTC. It specifies CASSLSGLFDEQFF.

The chain joins TRBV4-1 to TRBJ2-7; tentatively, D is TRBD2 (5 bases). The CDR3 loop spans 14 amino acids. Germline V gene sequence: CDR1 MGHRA, CDR2 YSYEKL. V was shortened by 4 bases and J by 1 base, with 11 bases between the two germline ends. The CDR3 here is CASSPLSGSYEQYF. CDR3 nucleotide sequence: TGCGCCAGCAGCCCCCTTTCGGGGTCCTACGAGCAGTACTTC.

This clonotype was seen only once. The V call is TRBV28, the J call TRBJ1-1, with no clear D. Trimming removed 2 bases from V and 5 bases from J, with 12 bases in between. Germline V lookup: CDR1 MDHEN, CDR2 SYDVKM. The CDR3 extends over 14 amino acids. The CDR3 here is CASSLVLGWTEAFF. CDR3 DNA: TGTGCCAGCAGTTTAGTTTTAGGGTGGACTGAAGCTTTCTTT.